A single sample gave rise to the 31 T cell receptor beta chains below, sequenced in a study of blood T cell repertoires in COVID-19. Produced via immunoSEQ multiplex PCR; TCRdb's table is partial and in-frame only. The sample consists of about 220,000 clones, approximately 90% of them appearing once. The material sequenced was peripheral blood. The receptors shown here come from a woman between 45 and 60 years old with COVID-19, enrolled during active disease.

The CDR3 DNA follows: TGTGCCAGCAGCCAACTAGCGGGGCCCACCGGGGAGCTGTTTTTT. Encoded protein: CASSQLAGPTGELFF. This chain links TRBV5-4 with TRBJ2-2, with 10 bases aligning to TRBD2. The V gene end was trimmed by 4 bases and the J gene end by 4 bases; junction bases not matched to a gene: 4. CDR1 and CDR2 (germline): SGHNT, YYREEE (reference sequence). The CDR3 runs to 15 residues.

The chain carries TRBV28 and TRBJ2-5; D possibly corresponds to TRBD1 (5 bases). The CDR3 spans 15 residues. Trimming took 3 bases from V and 4 from J, leaving 15 bases between them. Germline-derived CDR1 and CDR2 are MDHEN and SYDVKM. DNA for the CDR3: TGTGCCAGCAGTTTCCCTCGGCAGGGTGGAGAGACCCAGTACTTC. Its protein is CASSFPRQGGETQYF.

The rearrangement joins TRBV28 to TRBJ1-2; D gene unclear. This CDR3 spans 12 amino acids. Trimming left V 2 bases short and J 4 bases short, with 5 bases between. Germline CDR1 is MDHEN and CDR2 is SYDVKM. The CDR3 region is CASSLASYGYTF. The CDR3 region has the DNA TGTGCCAGCAGTTTAGCTAGCTATGGCTACACCTTC.

The chain combines TRBV5-4 with TRBJ1-1; 7 bases are a match to TRBD1. This CDR3 is 13 amino acids long. Germline CDR1 and CDR2: SGHNT and YYREEE (reference sequence). V shed 3 bases, J shed 5 bases, and the junction held 4 bases outside the gene matches. DNA of the CDR3: TGTGCCAGCAGCTGGACAGGTGGTACTGAAGCTTTCTTT. It translates to CASSWTGGTEAFF. The full variable domain, rest sourced from reference TRBV5-4 and TRBJ1-1, is ETGVTQSPTHLIKTRGQQVTLRCSSQSGHNTVSWYQQALGQGPQFIFQYYREEENGRGNFPPRFSGLQFPNYSSELNVNALELDDSALYLCASSWTGGTEAFFGQGTRLTVV.

The genes are TRBV19 and TRBJ1-2; weak D call: TRBD1 (6 bases). The CDR3 covers 14 residues. Trimming took 3 bases from V and 8 from J, leaving 16 bases between them. Germline-derived CDR1 and CDR2 are LNHDA and SQIVND (reference sequence). CDR3 in DNA: TGTGCCAGTAGTATGATGCTGGGGGCCGGAGGCTACACCTTC. Protein sequence: CASSMMLGAGGYTF.

The V and J genes are TRBV27 and TRBJ1-2; D might be TRBD1 (5 bases). Trimming shortened V by 2 bases and J by 2 bases, and 9 bases separated the two germline ends. Germline values: CDR1 MNHEY, CDR2 SMNVEV (reference sequence). This CDR3 contains 14 residues. CDR3 sequence (DNA): TGTGCCAGCAGTTTAATGGGGGGGAACTATGGCTACACCTTC. It translates to CASSLMGGNYGYTF.

The chain combines TRBV4-1 with TRBJ1-5; D is possibly TRBD1 (5 bases). Germline V gene lookup returns CDR1 MGHRA and CDR2 YSYEKL. Trimming shortened V by 1 base and J by 6 bases, and 10 bases separated the two germline ends. The CDR3 loop spans 14 amino acids. DNA for the CDR3: TGCGCCAGCAGCCAAGGCGGGGGTACTCAGCCCCAGCATTTT. Amino acid sequence: CASSQGGGTQPQHF.

This rearrangement joins TRBV7-8 to TRBJ2-7; 12 bases line up with TRBD1. From germline, CDR1 is SGHVS and CDR2 FQNEAQ. V trimming: 5 bases; J trimming: 5 bases; junction bases outside the gene matches: 10. This CDR3 has 16 amino acids. CDR3 nucleotides: TGTGCCAGCAGCCCATCCGGGACAGGGGGCCGGCACGAGCAGTACGTC. It codes for CASSPSGTGGRHEQYV.

This rearrangement joins TRBV15 to TRBJ1-4, with no clear D. V was trimmed by 2 bases and J by 7 bases, leaving 5 bases between them. The CDR3 extends over 12 amino acids. Germline-derived CDR1 and CDR2 are LNHNV and YYDKDF (reference sequence). The CDR3 sequence: CATSRSFEKLFF. The CDR3, as DNA: TGTGCCACCAGCAGAAGCTTTGAAAAACTGTTTTTT. Based on the CDR3 plus reference TRBV15 and TRBJ1-4, the full variable domain is DAMVIQNPRYQVTQFGKPVTLSCSQTLNHNVMYWYQQKSSQAPKLLFHYYDKDFNNEADTPDNFQSRRPNTSFCFLDIRSPGLGDTAMYLCATSRSFEKLFFGSGTQLSVL.

This clone is a singleton in its sample. J is TRBJ2-1 and V is TRBV12-3 or TRBV12-4, with 7 bases identical to TRBD2. J gave up 7 bases and V 6 bases, and 0 bases lay outside the gene matches. The CDR3 extends over 11 amino acids. CDR3 coding DNA: TGTGCCAGCAGAGCGGGGAATGAGCAGTTCTTC. It yields the protein CASRAGNEQFF.

V gene TRBV3-1 (or the pseudogene TRBV3-2) combines with J gene TRBJ2-3, with 8 bases lining up with TRBD2. The CDR3 is 16 amino acids. V shed 4 bases, J shed 10 bases, and the junction held 16 bases outside the gene matches. Germline lookup yields CDR1 LGHDT and CDR2 YNNKEL (reference sequence). The CDR3 DNA sequence: TGTGCCAGCAGCCGACCCTCAGGGCGGGGGGCCCGCGCGCAGTATTTT. Its translation: CASSRPSGRGARAQYF.

V and J are TRBV19 and TRBJ1-3; a weak D match, TRBD1 (5 bases). V was trimmed by 2 bases and J by 8 bases, leaving 10 bases between them. CDR1 is LNHDA and CDR2 is SQIVND in the germline V gene (reference sequence). There are 13 residues in the CDR3. The CDR3 spells CASSISGRDTIYF. The CDR3 DNA sequence: TGTGCCAGTAGTATATCAGGGAGGGACACCATATATTTT.

This chain joins TRBV30 and TRBJ1-6; D might be TRBD1 (6 bases). V lost 4 bases and J 7 bases, leaving 14 bases between the germline ends. The CDR3 extends over 14 amino acids. Per germline, CDR1 GTSNPN and CDR2 SVGIG (reference sequence). CDR3 residues: CAWKETGKNSPLHF. The CDR3 DNA follows: TGTGCCTGGAAGGAGACAGGTAAGAATTCACCCCTCCACTTT.

The gene calls are TRBV27 and TRBJ2-7, with a weak D call TRBD2 (6 bases). The CDR3 is 14 amino acids. Germline V lookup: CDR1 MNHEY, CDR2 SMNVEV (reference sequence). Trimming shortened V by 5 bases and J by 2 bases, and 13 bases separated the two germline ends. CDR3 sequence (DNA): TGTGCCAGCAGTCGGGCGGGGACCACCTACGAGCAGTACTTC. As protein: CASSRAGTTYEQYF.

The chain joins TRBV30 to TRBJ2-2, with D unresolved. The V gene lost 1 base and the J gene lost 7 bases, with 10 bases spanning the gap. Germline V gives CDR1 GTSNPN, CDR2 SVGIG (reference sequence). The CDR3 is 13 amino acids. CDR3 sequence (DNA): TGTGCCTGGAGTGCCTTCTCTCTCGGGGAGCTGTTTTTT. This codes for CAWSAFSLGELFF.

This chain uses TRBV11-2 with TRBJ2-1, with 8 bases that match TRBD2. CDR3 length: 16 amino acids. Germline lookup yields CDR1 SGHAT and CDR2 FQNNGV. V was pared by 0 bases and J by 3 bases, with 4 bases of the junction left unmatched. The CDR3 nucleotides are TGTGCCAGCAGCTTAGATCCGAGCGGGGGCTACAATGAGCAGTTCTTC. This codes for CASSLDPSGGYNEQFF. Looking up the rest from reference TRBV11-2 and TRBJ2-1 gives the full variable domain: EAGVAQSPRYKIIEKRQSVAFWCNPISGHATLYWYQQILGQGPKLLIQFQNNGVVDDSQLPKDRFSAERLKGVDSTLKIQPAKLEDSAVYLCASSLDPSGGYNEQFFGPGTRLTVL.

This sequence joins TRBV6-2 or TRBV6-3 and TRBJ2-7; 11 bases agree with TRBD2. Germline lookup yields CDR1 MNHEY and CDR2 SVGEGT. Losses at the gene ends were 2 bases for V and 4 bases for J; bases not matched to a gene: 16. The CDR3 runs to 19 residues. CDR3 DNA sequence: TGTGCCAGCAGTTACCCCATTGAGGAGCCGGGACTAGCGGCTTACGAGCAGTACTTC. It translates to CASSYPIEEPGLAAYEQYF.

This rearrangement joins TRBV19 to TRBJ2-3; 10 bases are a match to TRBD1. This CDR3 comprises 14 residues. Germline CDR1 is LNHDA and CDR2 is SQIVND (reference sequence). Unmatched junction bases numbered 4, after V lost 5 bases and J lost 5 bases. The CDR3 DNA follows: TGTGCCAGTAGTCCCCGGGACAGGGGAGATACGCAGTATTTT. Translation gives CASSPRDRGDTQYF.

This clone was counted between two and nine times. The chain has TRBV6-5 and TRBJ1-6, with TRBD1 matching 9 bases. The length of the CDR3 is 14 residues. CDR1 and CDR2 from the germline V gene are MNHEY and SVGAGI. V lost 6 bases and J lost 9; bases outside the gene matches: 6. CDR3 DNA: TGTGCCAGCAGACCGGGACAGGGAGCTTCACCCCTCCACTTT. This codes for CASRPGQGASPLHF.

The chain uses TRBV5-1 and TRBJ2-2; 7 bases agree with TRBD1. Germline V gene lookup returns CDR1 SGHRS and CDR2 YFSETQ. This CDR3 contains 15 residues. V lost 4 bases, J lost 3 bases, and 6 bases stayed unmatched. Here the CDR3 reads CASSPTGSDTGELFF. DNA for the CDR3: TGCGCCAGCAGCCCGACAGGGTCGGACACCGGGGAGCTGTTTTTT.

The chain is built from TRBV4-3 and TRBJ1-2; tentatively, D is TRBD1 (6 bases). V was pared by 0 bases and J by 4 bases, with 21 bases between. CDR3 length: 18 amino acids. From germline, CDR1 is LGHNA and CDR2 YSLEER. The CDR3 spells CASSQESGPQGRSYGYTF. CDR3 nucleotides: TGCGCCAGCAGCCAAGAGTCAGGGCCACAGGGTCGGAGCTATGGCTACACCTTC.

This clone was observed a single time. The V and J genes are TRBV19 and TRBJ1-4, with a possible D match to TRBD1 (6 bases). This CDR3 region has 15 residues. The germline gives CDR1 LNHDA, CDR2 SQIVND (reference sequence). Trimming pared 1 base from V and 4 bases from J, leaving 10 bases between. Here the CDR3 DNA reads TGTGCCAGTAGTATAGGCGGACAGATTAATGAAAAACTGTTTTTT. It specifies CASSIGGQINEKLFF.

The CDR3 DNA sequence: TGCGCCAGCAGTCCCTCGCAACGGGTAGAGACCCAGTACTTC. Its translation: CASSPSQRVETQYF. The chain employs TRBV10-2 and TRBJ2-5; D not resolved. Trimming took 5 bases from V and 4 from J, leaving 14 bases between them. CDR3 length equals 14 residues. Germline CDR1 and CDR2: WSHSY and SAAADI.

The CDR3 here is CASSQYLAGAHYEQYF. The DNA of the CDR3 is TGCGCCAGCAGCCAATACCTAGCGGGGGCACACTACGAGCAGTACTTC. This chain connects TRBV4-1 to TRBJ2-7; TRBD2 agrees at 10 bases. Germline loops: CDR1 MGHRA, CDR2 YSYEKL. This CDR3 has 16 amino acids. Trimming removed 2 bases from V and 3 bases from J; junction bases left unmatched: 7.

The chain employs TRBV19 and TRBJ1-2; D might be TRBD1 (6 bases). Trimming took 4 bases from V and 3 from J, leaving 21 bases between them. Germline V gene data show CDR1 as LNHDA and CDR2 as SQIVND (reference sequence). The CDR3 is made up of 17 amino acids. CDR3 protein: CASSTYLRTASDYGYTF. DNA for the CDR3: TGTGCCAGTAGTACTTACCTGAGGACAGCTTCCGACTATGGCTACACCTTC. The variable domain in full, completed from reference TRBV19 and TRBJ1-2, reads DGGITQSPKYLFRKEGQNVTLSCEQNLNHDAMYWYRQDPGQGLRLIYYSQIVNDFQKGDIAEGYSVSREKKESFPLTVTSAQKNPTAFYLCASSTYLRTASDYGYTFGSGTRLTVV.

The chain has TRBV4-1 and TRBJ2-2; tentative D call: TRBD1 (5 bases). The CDR3 sequence is 14 residues long. The V gene lost 0 bases and the J gene lost 7 bases, with 9 bases spanning the gap. Looked up from germline, CDR1 is MGHRA and CDR2 is YSYEKL. CDR3 sequence (DNA): TGCGCCAGCAGCCAAGAGCAGGGCCTCGGGGAGCTGTTTTTT. This encodes CASSQEQGLGELFF.

The chain has TRBV27 and TRBJ1-1; D is unresolved. From germline, CDR1 is MNHEY and CDR2 SMNVEV (reference sequence). This CDR3 is 14 amino acids long. With 0 bases removed from V and 4 bases from J, the gap between germline ends came to 9 bases. The CDR3 sequence: CASSLSPGITEAFF. The CDR3 DNA is TGTGCCAGCAGTTTATCGCCCGGGATCACTGAAGCTTTCTTT.

V is TRBV7-6 and J is TRBJ2-1, with 10 positions matching TRBD2. With 1 base clipped from V and 7 bases from J, the junction kept 4 bases outside the gene matches. In germline, CDR1 is SGHVS, CDR2 FNYEAQ. CDR3 length: 15 residues. In DNA form, the CDR3 reads TGTGCCAGCAGCTTAGTAAGCGGGGGGGAGAATGAGCAGTTCTTC. Amino acids: CASSLVSGGENEQFF.

The V call is TRBV12-3 or TRBV12-4, the J call TRBJ2-5, with 7 positions matching TRBD2. The ends lost 7 bases at V and 4 bases at J; junction bases unmatched: 6. This CDR3 comprises 13 residues. CDR3 loop: CASILGGTETQYF. DNA for the CDR3: TGTGCCAGCATCTTGGGGGGGACAGAGACCCAGTACTTC.

Of note for this clone: Its ends do not fully match the called genes, so a read error is possible. The chain recombines TRBV12-3 or TRBV12-4 with TRBJ1-2; D may be TRBD1 (6 bases). This CDR3 is 13 amino acids long. CDR3 coding DNA: TGTGCCAGCAGTTTTTACAGGGACTACGGCTACACCTTC. Translation gives CASSFYRDYGYTF.

The chain is built from TRBV18 and TRBJ1-1, with a possible D match to TRBD1 (5 bases). Germline CDR1 reads KGHSH; CDR2 reads LQKENI. Trimming took off 3 bases at V and 3 bases at J, with 14 bases between the two ends. The CDR3 is 15 amino acids. The CDR3 nucleotides are TGTGCCAGCTCACCCCACGCGGGAGGGGACACTGAAGCTTTCTTT. Residues: CASSPHAGGDTEAFF.